This T cell receptor (beta chain) was sequenced in a study of cytotoxic CD8 clonotypes in ibrutinib-treated CLL. Cryopreserved PBMCs were the source of approximately 2 micrograms of genomic DNA, which went to TCR beta libraries. Measured with immunoSEQ multiplex PCR; TCRdb has only the in-frame clones, and not every one. The data show 35,000 to 40,000 clones, 71% seen once. This clone was seen only a few times. The material was PBMCs, obtained at disease progression, from a patient treated with ibrutinib. This receptor was taken from a human donor with chronic lymphocytic leukemia.

The CDR3: CASRSGTASDGYTF. DNA of the CDR3: TGTGCCAGCAGGTCCGGGACAGCCTCCGATGGCTACACCTTC. This chain joins TRBV6-1 and TRBJ1-2, with 7 bases aligning to TRBD1. Germline V gives CDR1 MNHNS, CDR2 SASEGT. The CDR3 has 14 amino acids. Trimming removed 6 bases from V and 6 bases from J; junction bases left unmatched: 10.